This entry describes one T cell receptor (beta chain). Its specificity is unknown. This entry is derived from a study of T cells in narcolepsy. General study findings and limits: Comparing one patient's CSF and blood CD4+ clonotypes highlighted HCRT- and TRIB2-specific autoreactive clonotypes.

TCRdb keeps only in-frame clones here, not all; method: immunoSEQ multiplex PCR. The sample lists fewer than 35,000 clones; roughly four fifths were seen once. The sequence was obtained from a human donor with narcolepsy. Material for sequencing was CD45RA- memory CD4+ T cells from PBMCs.

CDR3 loop: CASRDSLNEKLFF. Written as DNA, the CDR3 is TGTGCCAGTCGGGACAGCCTAAATGAAAAACTGTTTTTT. The chain recombines TRBV19 with TRBJ1-4; 7 bases agree with TRBD1. Trimming removed 8 bases from V and 5 bases from J; junction bases left unmatched: 5. The V gene's germline CDR1 is LNHDA and CDR2 SQIVND (reference sequence). This CDR3 has 13 amino acids.